The 30 T cell receptor beta chains below were found in one sample sequenced in a study of cytomegalovirus exposure and HLA in healthy donors. Only in-frame clones appear in the TCRdb table, and some are missing; sequencing was by immunoSEQ multiplex PCR. The table includes 150,000 to 200,000 clones, approximately 96% detected once. Material: PBMCs. These receptors were taken from a woman between 18 and 29 years old in good health and CMV-seronegative.

The V gene is TRBV7-6, the J gene TRBJ1-3, with unresolved D. V was trimmed by 3 bases and J by 0 bases, leaving 15 bases between them. The CDR3 loop spans 17 amino acids. Germline V gene data show CDR1 as SGHVS and CDR2 as FNYEAQ. Written as DNA, the CDR3 is TGTGCCAGCAGCTTGTTCGGAGGTTTCCTCTCTGGAAACACCATATATTTT. Amino acids: CASSLFGGFLSGNTIYF.

The chain joins TRBV7-2 to TRBJ1-2; D might be TRBD1 (5 bases). CDR1 is SGHTA, CDR2 FQGNSA, per germline. Trimming removed 1 base from V and 8 bases from J, with 14 bases in between. The CDR3 extends over 14 amino acids. The CDR3 spells CASSLVIAQGGYTF. The CDR3 DNA follows: TGTGCCAGCAGCTTAGTGATCGCTCAGGGAGGCTACACCTTC.

The chain carries TRBV13 and TRBJ2-2; D not certain. Germline V gene sequence: CDR1 PRHDT, CDR2 FYEKMQ (reference sequence). This CDR3 contains 15 residues. Trimming pared 4 bases from V and 7 bases from J, leaving 16 bases between. The chain's CDR3 is CASSSLTVGHGELFF. In DNA form, the CDR3 reads TGTGCCAGCAGCTCCCTTACGGTGGGCCACGGGGAGCTGTTTTTT.

This clone occurred once. V is TRBV9 and J is TRBJ1-4; perhaps TRBD1 as D (5 bases). The V and J ends lost 2 bases and 2 bases respectively, with 13 bases between them. There are 16 residues in the CDR3. CDR1 and CDR2 from the germline V gene are SGDLS and YYNGEE. The CDR3 protein is CASSVGPGGTNEKLFF. The DNA of the CDR3 is TGTGCCAGCAGCGTTGGACCGGGGGGGACTAATGAAAAACTGTTTTTT.

V gene TRBV5-1 combines with J gene TRBJ1-4, with TRBD1 as a possible D gene (5 bases). V lost 0 bases and J lost 5, with 14 bases in between. Germline V CDR1 and CDR2: SGHRS, YFSETQ. CDR3 length: 16 residues. The CDR3 DNA is TGCGCCAGCAGCTTGGCCCCGGGGGGGGGAAATGAAAAACTGTTTTTT. It is translated as CASSLAPGGGNEKLFF.

This chain links TRBV30 with TRBJ2-6; D might be TRBD2 (5 bases). This CDR3 spans 15 amino acids. The V end was cut by 0 bases, the J end by 2 bases, with 8 bases between. Germline CDR1 reads GTSNPN; CDR2 reads SVGIG (reference sequence). CDR3 bases: TGTGCCTGGAGTGTAGCCGGGACTGGGGCCAACGTCCTGACTTTC. It encodes CAWSVAGTGANVLTF.

The V and J genes are TRBV5-6 and TRBJ2-1; 7 bases align to TRBD1. CDR3 length equals 12 residues. Per germline, CDR1 SGHDT and CDR2 YYEEEE. Trimming cost V 4 bases and J 7 bases; bases outside gene matches: 2. DNA for the CDR3: TGTGCCAGCAGCCCAGGGGGTAATGAGCAGTTCTTC. It encodes CASSPGGNEQFF.

The chain uses TRBV6-5 and TRBJ2-1; 10 bases map to TRBD2. CDR3 length: 14 amino acids. Germline CDR1 and CDR2: MNHEY and SVGAGI. J gave up 8 bases and V 8 bases, and 9 bases lay outside the gene matches. The CDR3 region has the DNA TGTGCCAGCTCCGGGACTAGCGTGAGGGATGAGCAGTTCTTC. Translated, it gives CASSGTSVRDEQFF.

The V and J genes are TRBV7-6 and TRBJ1-5; D is undetermined. Trimming shortened V by 6 bases and J by 1 base, and 10 bases separated the two germline ends. Germline-derived CDR1 and CDR2 are SGHVS and FNYEAQ. The CDR3 contains 14 residues. CDR3 DNA: TGTGCCAGCAGTTCTACAGTAAGCAATCAGCCCCAGCATTTT. Translated, it gives CASSSTVSNQPQHF.

The sample holds one count of this clone. The chain is built from TRBV4-1 and TRBJ1-3; the D is unclear. V gave up 1 base and J gave up 4 bases, with 11 bases separating them. Germline CDR1 MGHRA, CDR2 YSYEKL. This CDR3 has 15 amino acids. Here the CDR3 DNA reads TGCGCCAGCAGCCAAGGTCGGGAAACGGGAAACACCATATATTTT. As protein: CASSQGRETGNTIYF.

The V call is TRBV7-9, the J call TRBJ2-1, with 7 positions matching TRBD2. The CDR3 sequence is 14 residues long. Unmatched junction bases numbered 9, after V lost 3 bases and J lost 10 bases. Germline values: CDR1 SEHNR, CDR2 FQNEAQ (reference sequence). The CDR3 region has the DNA TGTGCCAGCAGCTTCCGGACTAGTGACTGGGAGCAGTTCTTC. Translation gives CASSFRTSDWEQFF.

The chain carries TRBV9 and TRBJ2-7; the D gene is possibly TRBD2 (6 bases). Per germline, CDR1 SGDLS and CDR2 YYNGEE. The CDR3 loop spans 17 amino acids. Trimming left V 7 bases short and J 3 bases short, with 26 bases between. The CDR3 region has the DNA TGTGCCAGCTCAGGAGGGGCTCTCGCGAAAGGGAACTACGAGCAGTACTTC. It specifies CASSGGALAKGNYEQYF.

The chain carries TRBV7-9 and TRBJ1-3; a possible D gene is TRBD1 (6 bases). Germline CDR1 SEHNR, CDR2 FQNEAQ (reference sequence). CDR3 size: 15 residues. V shed 1 base and J shed 0 bases, with 7 bases lying between them. The CDR3 loop is CASSLGDNSGNTIYF. Written as DNA, the CDR3 is TGTGCCAGCAGCTTAGGGGACAACTCTGGAAACACCATATATTTT.

The V and J genes are TRBV6-6 and TRBJ2-2; possible D gene TRBD2, 6 bases. The V end was cut by 2 bases, the J end by 4 bases, with 14 bases between. The CDR3 spans 16 residues. Germline V gene data show CDR1 as MNHNY and CDR2 as SVGAGI (reference sequence). The CDR3 spells CASSYVGGRGTGELFF. The CDR3 DNA follows: TGTGCCAGCAGTTACGTAGGAGGGCGGGGCACCGGGGAGCTGTTTTTT.

The rearrangement uses TRBV4-1 and TRBJ2-7, with D tentatively TRBD2 (5 bases). Germline V gene sequence: CDR1 MGHRA, CDR2 YSYEKL. The length of the CDR3 is 15 residues. Trimming pared 0 bases from V and 2 bases from J, leaving 11 bases between. The DNA of the CDR3 is TGCGCCAGCAGCCAAGATCAGAGGGAACCCTACGAGCAGTACTTC. It yields the protein CASSQDQREPYEQYF.

V and J are TRBV5-8 and TRBJ2-2, with D maybe TRBD2 (5 bases). The V gene lost 4 bases and the J gene lost 7 bases, with 20 bases spanning the gap. Germline assignment: CDR1 SGHTS and CDR2 YDEGEE. This CDR3 region has 16 residues. DNA for the CDR3: TGTGCCAGCAGCGCCCGGACGGGGTTGGTCATCGGGGAGCTGTTTTTT. Protein: CASSARTGLVIGELFF.

The chain carries TRBV5-1 and TRBJ1-1; TRBD1 might be the D (5 bases). Trimming shortened V by 4 bases and J by 6 bases, and 19 bases separated the two germline ends. The germline V gene encodes CDR1 SGHRS and CDR2 YFSETQ. The CDR3 sequence is 15 residues long. The CDR3 region is CASSVAGGWGPEAFF. Written as DNA, the CDR3 is TGCGCCAGCAGCGTAGCGGGGGGTTGGGGTCCTGAAGCTTTCTTT.

The chain has TRBV19 and TRBJ2-3; TRBD1 matches 12 bases. Germline lookup yields CDR1 LNHDA and CDR2 SQIVND (reference sequence). CDR3 length equals 20 residues. V lost 0 bases, J lost 3 bases, and 13 bases stayed unmatched. The CDR3 reads CASSIDQGTGGPPGTDTQYF. The CDR3 DNA sequence: TGTGCCAGTAGTATAGATCAGGGGACAGGGGGCCCTCCAGGAACAGATACGCAGTATTTT.

CDR3 nucleotides: TGTGCCAGCAGCGTTAGCGGGGGGACCTTGAAAGAGACCCAGTACTTC. The encoded protein is CASSVSGGTLKETQYF. The chain carries TRBV7-2 and TRBJ2-5, with TRBD2 identical over 10 bases. The CDR3 has 16 amino acids. Germline V gene data show CDR1 as SGHTA and CDR2 as FQGNSA. V shed 5 bases, J shed 3 bases, and the junction held 9 bases outside the gene matches.

Here the CDR3 reads CASSSSGSGGSPPLHF. The CDR3 DNA sequence: TGTGCCAGCAGCTCTAGTGGTTCAGGGGGCAGTCCACCCCTCCACTTT. The J gene is TRBJ1-6, the V gene TRBV7-9, with TRBD1 matching over 8 bases. The germline V gene encodes CDR1 SEHNR and CDR2 FQNEAQ (reference sequence). The CDR3 covers 16 residues. J was trimmed by 11 bases and V by 4 bases; bases with no gene match: 13.

This clone came up a few times. This chain uses TRBV2 with TRBJ1-5; a possible D gene is TRBD1 (6 bases). The V end lost 8 bases, the J end lost 4 bases, and 12 bases lay between the germline ends. Germline CDR1 is SNHLY and CDR2 is FYNNEI. The CDR3 is made up of 13 amino acids. CDR3 protein: CASGPRGNQPQHF. DNA of the CDR3: TGTGCCAGCGGGCCGAGGGGGAATCAGCCCCAGCATTTT. The full variable domain, rest sourced from reference TRBV2 and TRBJ1-5, is EPEVTQTPSHQVTQMGQEVILRCVPISNHLYFYWYRQILGQKVEFLVSFYNNEISEKSEIFDDQFSVERPDGSNFTLKIRSTKLEDSAMYFCASGPRGNQPQHFGDGTRLSIL.

This chain connects TRBV4-1 to TRBJ2-3; 10 positions agree with TRBD2. V dropped 0 bases and J dropped 4; count of bases not matched to a gene: 7. This CDR3 is 17 amino acids long. Germline V gene sequence: CDR1 MGHRA, CDR2 YSYEKL. The CDR3, as DNA: TGCGCCAGCAGCCAAGATCGAGCGGGGGGGCCATCAGATACGCAGTATTTT. Amino acids: CASSQDRAGGPSDTQYF.

V and J are TRBV6-1 and TRBJ2-7; TRBD1 matches at 8 bases. The CDR3 contains 15 residues. V shed 6 bases and J 0 bases; nucleotides not matched to a gene: 7. Per germline, CDR1 MNHNS and CDR2 SASEGT. The DNA for the CDR3 is TGTGCCAGCAGCAACAGGGGGAGCGGCTCCTACGAGCAGTACTTC. It codes for CASSNRGSGSYEQYF.

This rearrangement joins TRBV27 to TRBJ2-2, with D unresolved. This CDR3 comprises 12 residues. Trimming stripped 9 bases from V and 1 base from J, with 6 bases between. Germline CDR1 and CDR2: MNHEY and SMNVEV (reference sequence). The CDR3 region is CASYRNTGELFF. In DNA form, the CDR3 reads TGTGCCAGTTACAGGAACACCGGGGAGCTGTTTTTT.

The chain couples TRBV7-2 to TRBJ1-6; weak D call: TRBD1 (6 bases). Germline loops: CDR1 SGHTA, CDR2 FQGNSA. V lost 5 bases, J lost 0 bases, and 14 bases lay in between. The CDR3 covers 17 residues. In nucleotides, the CDR3 is TGTGCCAGCAGCCGCCGGGCAGGGGACTCCTATAATTCACCCCTCCACTTT. This translates into CASSRRAGDSYNSPLHF.

This sequence joins TRBV6-5 and TRBJ2-7; D remains ambiguous. The CDR3 runs to 13 residues. V lost 5 bases, J lost 1 base, and 9 bases lay in between. The germline gives CDR1 MNHEY, CDR2 SVGAGI. The CDR3 here is CASSPSLSYEQYF. The CDR3 nucleotides are TGTGCCAGCAGTCCCTCTCTATCCTACGAGCAGTACTTC.

This chain joins TRBV7-9 and TRBJ1-2; D ambiguous. Between the trimmed V and J ends, which lost 3 bases and 1 base, there was a span of 6 bases. The CDR3 covers 13 residues. Germline assignment: CDR1 SEHNR and CDR2 FQNEAQ (reference sequence). CDR3 nucleotides: TGTGCCAGCAGCTTGCAACTTAACTATGGCTACACCTTC. This encodes CASSLQLNYGYTF.

This sequence joins TRBV4-3 and TRBJ2-5, with 10 nucleotides matching TRBD2. This CDR3 comprises 15 residues. The J segment lost 7 bases and the V segment lost 2 bases, leaving 7 bases of the junction unmatched. Germline CDR1 reads LGHNA; CDR2 reads YSLEER. Here the CDR3 reads CASSQNSGGAGTQYF. Written as DNA, the CDR3 is TGCGCCAGCAGCCAAAACAGCGGGGGGGCCGGGACCCAGTACTTC.

The chain employs TRBV5-6 and TRBJ1-5; D is unresolved. V lost 1 base, J lost 0 bases, and 11 bases lay in between. The CDR3 covers 16 residues. Germline V lookup: CDR1 SGHDT, CDR2 YYEEEE. The CDR3 is CASSLWGGNSNQPQHF. The CDR3 DNA is TGTGCCAGCAGCTTGTGGGGAGGGAATAGCAATCAGCCCCAGCATTTT.

The chain uses TRBV18 and TRBJ2-3; 7 bases align to TRBD1. Looked up from germline, CDR1 is KGHSH and CDR2 is LQKENI. The CDR3 totals 14 residues. Trimming at V came to 3 bases and at J to 3 bases, leaving 3 bases not matched to a gene. CDR3 DNA: TGTGCCAGCTCACCGACAGGGAAGACAGATACGCAGTATTTT. Amino acids: CASSPTGKTDTQYF.